Following are 18 T cell receptor beta chains from one sample sequenced in a study of blood T cells in healthy people across ages (dated by TCRdb to the mid-2010s). The library was obtained by 5' RACE. A second PCR of about 6 to 11 cycles was run with a J-beta primer mix and a sample-barcoded 5' primer. Starting from the raw public reads, TCRdb applied fastp trimming at Q25, assembled clones with MiXCR and retained in-frame beta chains. All rows with the same CDR3 protein become a single entry with the most common DNA and genes. This sample is represented by 1.8 million or so distinct CDR3 sequences; about two fifths of them were singletons. 23% of the sample goes to the ten largest clones. The sequencing sample was made of blood. The receptors derive from a human donor in good health.

The V gene is TRBV20-1, the J gene TRBJ2-1; 16 bases fit TRBD2. CDR1 is DFQATT, CDR2 SNEGSKA, per germline (reference sequence). The CDR3 sequence is 15 residues long. The junction had 6 bases not matched to a gene; V was cut back by 6 bases and J by 7 bases. The CDR3 reads CSASGLAGGRNEQFF. The CDR3 nucleotides are TGCAGTGCGTCGGGACTAGCGGGGGGGCGTAATGAGCAGTTCTTC.

This chain uses TRBV19 with TRBJ2-4; a possible D gene is TRBD2 (6 bases). The J call may not be correct, given that the DNA end is closer to TRBJ2-7. Germline CDR1 is LNHDA and CDR2 is SQIVND (reference sequence). CDR3 length: 12 amino acids. CDR3 sequence reads: CASNIAEGEQYF. The CDR3 nucleotides are TGTGCCAGTAATATTGCGGAGGGCGAGCAGTACTTC.

This chain connects TRBV12-3 or TRBV12-4 to TRBJ2-3; the D gene is possibly TRBD2 (5 bases). The V gene lost 1 base and the J gene lost 4 bases, with 12 bases spanning the gap. This CDR3 contains 15 residues. CDR3 loop: CASSLGRDGADTQYF. In nucleotides, the CDR3 is TGTGCCAGCAGTTTAGGTCGGGATGGGGCAGATACGCAGTATTTT.

This clonotype was seen a few times. The chain carries TRBV5-1 and TRBJ1-1, with unresolved D. CDR3 size: 14 residues. Looked up from germline, CDR1 is SGHRS and CDR2 is YFSETQ. Between the trimmed V and J ends, which lost 0 bases and 0 bases, there was a span of 6 bases. The CDR3: CASSLDAMNTEAFF. CDR3 coding DNA: TGCGCCAGCAGCTTGGATGCGATGAACACTGAAGCTTTCTTT.

The chain carries TRBV6-6 and TRBJ2-4; D may match TRBD1 or TRBD2 (5 bases each). The DNA end lines up better with TRBJ2-5; the J call may be wrong. There are 16 residues in the CDR3. CDR1 is MNHNY, CDR2 SVGAGI, per germline (reference sequence). As DNA, the CDR3 is TGTGCCAGCAGTTACTCGAGTGGGGGACGTGGGGAGACCCAGTACTTC. This sequence encodes CASSYSSGGRGETQYF.

This clonotype was detected a few times. The gene calls are TRBV5-1 and TRBJ2-7; D possibly uses TRBD1 or TRBD2 (5 bases each). Trimming removed 4 bases at V and 2 bases at J, with 16 bases between. Germline V gene lookup returns CDR1 SGHRS and CDR2 YFSETQ. This CDR3 is 15 amino acids long. DNA for the CDR3: TGCGCCAGCAGCCTAACAGAGGGGATCACCTACGAGCAGTACTTC. This gives the protein CASSLTEGITYEQYF.

The genes are TRBV6-2 or TRBV6-3 and TRBJ2-1; TRBD2 is a possible D gene (7 bases). The CDR3 totals 15 residues. The germline V gene has CDR1 MNHEY and CDR2 SVGEGT. The V gene lost 7 bases and the J gene lost 4 bases, with 17 bases spanning the gap. This CDR3 reads CASTLPGGPYNEQFF. As DNA, the CDR3 is TGTGCCAGCACTCTACCCGGGGGGCCTTACAATGAGCAGTTCTTC.

This clonotype was seen a handful of times. The chain recombines TRBV5-1 with TRBJ2-1; possibly TRBD1 for D (5 bases). The CDR3 has 16 amino acids. Trimming stripped 0 bases from V and 1 base from J, with 11 bases between. Germline loops: CDR1 SGHRS, CDR2 YFSETQ. CDR3 region: CASSLDGQGSYNEQFF. The CDR3 nucleotides are TGCGCCAGCAGCTTGGATGGGCAGGGATCCTACAATGAGCAGTTCTTC.

The J gene is TRBJ2-1, the V gene TRBV28; 7 bases line up with TRBD2. CDR3 size: 13 residues. J lost 12 bases, V lost 2 bases, and 7 bases had no gene match. Germline lookup yields CDR1 MDHEN and CDR2 SYDVKM. CDR3 residues: CASSLAQWGGQFF. CDR3 nucleotides: TGTGCCAGCAGTTTAGCCCAGTGGGGGGGGCAGTTCTTC.

This clonotype has only one observation. The chain couples TRBV4-1 to TRBJ2-1; D may be TRBD1 or TRBD2 (5 bases each). The CDR3 runs 17 residues. CDR1 and CDR2 from the germline V gene are MGHRA and YSYEKL. Trimming cost V 5 bases and J 3 bases, with 20 bases left between them. The CDR3 coding sequence is TGCGCCAGCAGCTGGGACCCACAACAAGGACACTACAATGAGCAGTTCTTC. Its protein product is CASSWDPQQGHYNEQFF.

The V and J genes are TRBV6-6 and TRBJ2-1; tentative D call: TRBD2 (7 bases). The CDR3 runs 16 residues. Looked up from germline, CDR1 is MNHNY and CDR2 is SVGAGI (reference sequence). V shed 7 bases and J shed 4 bases, with 20 bases lying between them. The CDR3: CASTEVGGRLYNEQFF. The CDR3 DNA reads as TGTGCCAGCACCGAAGTCGGGGGGCGTTTATACAATGAGCAGTTCTTC.

This clonotype was recorded at least ten times. The junction does not match germline at one end; this may be a read error. J is TRBJ1-2 and V is TRBV7-2; D remains ambiguous. Germline CDR1 SGHTA, CDR2 FQGNSA. This CDR3 region has 14 residues. As DNA, the CDR3 is TGCGCCAGCAGCTTGGATGGGGTGAACTATGGCTACACCTTC. Protein: CASSLDGVNYGYTF.

In this sample, this clonotype turned up a few times. The CDR3 loop reads CASSLLTAGGETQYF. The CDR3 DNA reads TGTGCCAGCAGCTTACTAACCGCCGGAGGAGAGACCCAGTACTTC. The chain carries TRBV7-9 and TRBJ2-5, with D perhaps TRBD2 (5 bases). Trimming pared 2 bases from V and 4 bases from J, leaving 14 bases between. Germline V CDR1 and CDR2: SEHNR, FQNEAQ (reference sequence). This CDR3 comprises 15 residues.

A few counts support this clonotype. The chain couples TRBV21-1 to TRBJ2-4; the tabulated D call, TRBD2, remains unverified against the DNA. TRBV21-1 is a documented pseudogene. CDR3 length: 18 residues. CDR3 loop: CASSKGAMGLGLTNIQYF. The CDR3 DNA sequence: TGTGCCAGCAGCAAAGGGGCGATGGGTCTGGGACTAACAAACATTCAGTACTTC.

The gene calls are TRBV9 and TRBJ1-5; D may be TRBD1 (5 bases). The germline V and J ends were trimmed by 4 bases and 4 bases, with 9 bases remaining between them. CDR3 length: 13 amino acids. Germline V lookup: CDR1 SGDLS, CDR2 YYNGEE. The CDR3 DNA reads as TGTGCCAGCAGCTCAGGGAAGAATCAGCCCCAGCATTTT. This gives the protein CASSSGKNQPQHF.

In this sample, this clonotype turned up many times. V and J are TRBV4-1 and TRBJ2-1, with 8 bases identical to TRBD1. V shed 2 bases and J 4 bases; nucleotides not matched to a gene: 7. Germline CDR1 is MGHRA and CDR2 is YSYEKL. The CDR3 runs to 16 residues. The CDR3 sequence: CASSQTPGQGYNEQFF. The CDR3, as DNA: TGCGCCAGCAGCCAAACCCCCGGACAGGGATACAATGAGCAGTTCTTC.

The gene calls are TRBV4-1 and TRBJ1-2, with a weak D call TRBD1 (6 bases). V was cut by 2 bases and J by 6 bases, with 16 bases left in between. The CDR3 contains 15 residues. Germline CDR1 MGHRA, CDR2 YSYEKL. The CDR3 coding sequence is TGCGCCAGCAGCCAAAGGGAGGGGGGTACGGATGGCTACACCTTC. Its translation: CASSQREGGTDGYTF.

Worth noting for this clonotype: Being one base from a much bigger clone, this may be a read error. The J gene is TRBJ2-1, the V gene TRBV12-3 or TRBV12-4; TRBD1 matches 9 bases. V shed 2 bases and J 8 bases; nucleotides not matched to a gene: 7. The CDR3 totals 15 residues. CDR3 bases: TGTGCCAGCAGTTTAAACCGGGACAGGGACCATGAGCAGTTCTTC. Protein product: CASSLNRDRDHEQFF.